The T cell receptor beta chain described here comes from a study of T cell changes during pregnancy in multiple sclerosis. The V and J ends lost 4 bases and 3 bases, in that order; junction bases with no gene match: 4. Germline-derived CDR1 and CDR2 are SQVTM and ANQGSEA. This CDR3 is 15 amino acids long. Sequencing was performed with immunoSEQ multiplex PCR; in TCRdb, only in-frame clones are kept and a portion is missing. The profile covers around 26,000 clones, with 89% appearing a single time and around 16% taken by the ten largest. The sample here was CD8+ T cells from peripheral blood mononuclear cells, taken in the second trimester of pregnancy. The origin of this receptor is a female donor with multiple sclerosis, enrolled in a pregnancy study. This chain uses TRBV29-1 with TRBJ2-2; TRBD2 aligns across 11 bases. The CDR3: CSVGALAGDTGELFF. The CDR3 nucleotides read TGCAGCGTTGGGGCACTAGCGGGAGACACCGGGGAGCTGTTTTTT.